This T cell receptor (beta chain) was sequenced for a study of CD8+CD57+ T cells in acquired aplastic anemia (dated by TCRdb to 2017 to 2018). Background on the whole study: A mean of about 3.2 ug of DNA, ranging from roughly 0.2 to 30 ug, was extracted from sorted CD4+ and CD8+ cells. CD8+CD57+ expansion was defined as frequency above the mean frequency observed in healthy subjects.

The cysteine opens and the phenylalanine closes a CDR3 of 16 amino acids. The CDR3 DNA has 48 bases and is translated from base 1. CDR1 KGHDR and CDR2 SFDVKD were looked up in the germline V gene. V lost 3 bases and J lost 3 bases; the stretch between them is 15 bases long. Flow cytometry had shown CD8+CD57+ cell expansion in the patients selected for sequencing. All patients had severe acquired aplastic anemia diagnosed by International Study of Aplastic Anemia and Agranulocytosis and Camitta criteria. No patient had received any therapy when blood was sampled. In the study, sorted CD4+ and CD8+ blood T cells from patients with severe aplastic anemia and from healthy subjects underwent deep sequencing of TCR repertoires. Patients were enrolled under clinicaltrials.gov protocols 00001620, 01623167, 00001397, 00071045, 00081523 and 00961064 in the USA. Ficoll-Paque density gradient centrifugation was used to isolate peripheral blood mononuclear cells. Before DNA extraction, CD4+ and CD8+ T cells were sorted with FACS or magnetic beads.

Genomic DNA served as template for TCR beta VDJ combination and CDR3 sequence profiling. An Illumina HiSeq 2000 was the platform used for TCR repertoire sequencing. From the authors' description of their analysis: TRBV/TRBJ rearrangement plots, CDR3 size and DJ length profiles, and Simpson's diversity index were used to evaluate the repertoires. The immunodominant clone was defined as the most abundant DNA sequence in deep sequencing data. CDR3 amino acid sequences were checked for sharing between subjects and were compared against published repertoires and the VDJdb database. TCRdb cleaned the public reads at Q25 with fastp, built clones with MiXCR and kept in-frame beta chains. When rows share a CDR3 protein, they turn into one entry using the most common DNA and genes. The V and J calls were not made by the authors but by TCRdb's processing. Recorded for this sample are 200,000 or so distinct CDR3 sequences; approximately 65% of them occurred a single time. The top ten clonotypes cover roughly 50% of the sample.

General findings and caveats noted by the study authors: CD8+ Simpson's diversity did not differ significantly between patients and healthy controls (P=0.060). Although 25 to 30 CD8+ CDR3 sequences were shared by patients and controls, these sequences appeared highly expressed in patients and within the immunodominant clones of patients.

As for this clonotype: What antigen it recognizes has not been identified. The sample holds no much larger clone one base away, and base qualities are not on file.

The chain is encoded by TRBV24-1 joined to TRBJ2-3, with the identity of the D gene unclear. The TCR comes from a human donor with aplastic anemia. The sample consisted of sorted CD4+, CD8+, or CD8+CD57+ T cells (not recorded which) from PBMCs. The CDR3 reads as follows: CATSDLRVWGTDTQYF. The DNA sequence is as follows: TGTGCCACCAGTGATCTACGGGTTTGGGGAACAGATACGCAGTATTTT.